This T cell receptor (beta chain) was captured in a study of T-cell reconstitution after alpha-beta-depleted transplantation in children. Study-wide points: Hyperexpanded clones declined; after one year, newly produced T cells mostly supplied diversity. Several hundred rapidly expanded clones from non-depleted graft cells reportedly supplied alpha-beta T cells about two months post-transplant.

This clonotype was seen a handful of times. Its matching antigen is unknown. Unique molecular identifiers were used in preparing the TCRbeta library. A single record per CDR3 protein comes from TCRdb applying MiXCR to the PCR reads. The sample lists 200,000 to 250,000 distinct CDR3 sequences, more than 20% occurring once. After removal of 6 bases from V and 1 base from J, the junction contained 4 bases not matched to a gene. The CDR3 has 14 residues. Germline lookup yields CDR1 LGHDT and CDR2 YNNKEL (reference sequence). Specimen: PBMCs, mostly from graft donor cells, collected 360 days after TCRalphabeta/CD19-depleted stem cell transplant. The chain links TRBV3-1 to TRBJ2-3; 7 bases match TRBD2. The clonotype was recovered from a female patient aged 2 to 10 who had a stem cell transplant for congenital amegakaryocytic thrombocytopenia, so the T cells may come from the graft donor. CDR3 in amino acids: CASRSRGGTDTQYF. The CDR3, as DNA: TGTGCCAGCAGGAGTCGGGGGGGCACAGATACGCAGTATTTT.